The 2 T cell receptor beta chains below all came from one sample that was sequenced in a study of T cells in Graves' hyperthyroidism and ophthalmopathy. RNA transcripts served as the template for amplifying TCR beta CDR3 regions. Carried out on the TCR CDR3, a first-round RT-PCR used the HTBI primer set. MiXCR, run by TCRdb on the multiplex PCR reads, gives a single entry per CDR3 protein. The sample carries 660,000 or so distinct CDR3 sequences, around 20% recorded once. The sequencing sample was made of blood. The receptors shown here come from a young man with Graves' ophthalmopathy.

The chain has TRBV10-2 and TRBJ1-2; D remains unclear. Trimming took off 6 bases at V and 3 bases at J, with 14 bases between the two ends. The CDR3 runs 14 residues. Germline V CDR1 and CDR2: WSHSY, SAAADI. In nucleotides, the CDR3 is TGCGCCAGCAGGCAGAACCACGTTGACTATGGCTACACCTTC. Translated: CASRQNHVDYGYTF.

This chain connects TRBV9 to TRBJ2-7, with TRBD1 matching 9 bases. Losses at the gene ends were 0 bases for V and 5 bases for J; bases not matched to a gene: 6. There are 15 residues in the CDR3. Looked up from germline, CDR1 is SGDLS and CDR2 is YYNGEE. The CDR3 DNA reads as TGTGCCAGCAGCGTAGGCGGGACAGGGTACCACGAGCAGTACTTC. It specifies CASSVGGTGYHEQYF. Full variable domain (remainder filled in from reference TRBV9 and TRBJ2-7): DSGVTQTPKHLITATGQRVTLRCSPRSGDLSVYWYQQSLDQGLQFLIQYYNGEERAKGNILERFSAQQFPDLHSELNLSSLELGDSALYFCASSVGGTGYHEQYFGPGTRLTVT.